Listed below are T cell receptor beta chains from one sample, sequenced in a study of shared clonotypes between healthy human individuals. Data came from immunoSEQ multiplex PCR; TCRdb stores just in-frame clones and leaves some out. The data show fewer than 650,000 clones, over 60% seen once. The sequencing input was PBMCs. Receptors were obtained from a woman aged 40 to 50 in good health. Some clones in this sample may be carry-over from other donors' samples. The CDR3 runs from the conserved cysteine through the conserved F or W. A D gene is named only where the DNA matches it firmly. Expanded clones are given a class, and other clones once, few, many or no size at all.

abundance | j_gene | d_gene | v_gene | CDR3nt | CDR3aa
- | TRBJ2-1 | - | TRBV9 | TGTGCCAGCAGTGTAGCCCAAACTAGCAGTGAGCAGTTCTTC | CASSVAQTSSEQFF
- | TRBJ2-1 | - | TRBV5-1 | TGCGCCAGCAGCTTCAAGGGGTTTGGGCTATCGGGTGAGCAGTTCTTC | CASSFKGFGLSGEQFF
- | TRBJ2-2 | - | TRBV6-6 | TGTGCCAGCAGTTACCGGGACACCGGGGAGCTGTTTTTT | CASSYRDTGELFF
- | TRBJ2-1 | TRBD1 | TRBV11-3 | TGTGCCAGCAGCTCCAGCCAGGGGGCCGTTAATGAGCAGTTCTTC | CASSSSQGAVNEQFF
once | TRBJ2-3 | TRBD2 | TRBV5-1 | TGCGCCAGCAGCCCCGTAGCGGGAGAGGCAGATACGCAGTATTTT | CASSPVAGEADTQYF
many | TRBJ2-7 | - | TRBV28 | TGTGCCAGCAGTTCGGGGGATAGCTACGAGCAGTACTTC | CASSSGDSYEQYF
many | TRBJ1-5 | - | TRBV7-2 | TGTGCCAGCAGCTCCTATTCCAATCAGCCCCAGCATTTT | CASSSYSNQPQHF
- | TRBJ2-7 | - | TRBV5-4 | TGTGCCAGCAGCCCGGGAAGAGCCCCCGAGCAGTACTTC | CASSPGRAPEQYF
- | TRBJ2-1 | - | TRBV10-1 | TGCGCCAGCAGAGGGACGCAGGCTGAGCAGTTCTTC | CASRGTQAEQFF
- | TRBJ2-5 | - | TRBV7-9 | TGTGCCAGCACCAACGGGGGACGGAGCGGGACCCAGTACTTC | CASTNGGRSGTQYF
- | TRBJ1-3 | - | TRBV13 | TGTGCCAGCAGACCCGAGAGGGGGACGGGAAACACCATATATTTT | CASRPERGTGNTIYF
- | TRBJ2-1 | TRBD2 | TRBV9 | TGTGCCAGCAGCGTAGACGGGAGGCACAATGAGCAGTTCTTC | CASSVDGRHNEQFF
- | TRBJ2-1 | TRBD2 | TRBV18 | TGTGCCAGCTCACTTCAGACTAGCGGAAATTACAATGAGCAGTTCTTC | CASSLQTSGNYNEQFF
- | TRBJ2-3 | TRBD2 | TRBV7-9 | TGTGCCAGCAGGACTAGCGGTACTCTGGTGGCAGATACGCAGTATTTT | CASRTSGTLVADTQYF
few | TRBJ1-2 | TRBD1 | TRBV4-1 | TGCGCCAGCAGCCACCCCGGGACAGGAAACTATGGCTACACCTTC | CASSHPGTGNYGYTF
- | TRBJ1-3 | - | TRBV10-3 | TGTGCCATCAGTGACTTCAGGGGCGGAGACTCTGGAAACACCATATATTTT | CAISDFRGGDSGNTIYF
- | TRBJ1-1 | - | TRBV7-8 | TGTGCCAGCAGCTTAGCGGGGGGAGCTGAAGCTTTCTTT | CASSLAGGAEAFF
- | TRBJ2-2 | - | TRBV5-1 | TGCGCCAGCAGCGCGCCAGAGTCAACGGGGGACACCGGGGAGCTGTTTTTT | CASSAPESTGDTGELFF
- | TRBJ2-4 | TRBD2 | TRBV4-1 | TGCGCCAGCAGCCAAGCGACTAGCGGGAGGGTGGCATCTTTTACCAAAAACATTCAGTACTTC | CASSQATSGRVASFTKNIQYF
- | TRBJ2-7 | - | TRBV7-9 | TGTGCCAGCAGCTTAAGACAGAGCTCCTACGAGCAGTACTTC | CASSLRQSSYEQYF
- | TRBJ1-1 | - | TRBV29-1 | TGCAGCGCCCCAACCGGGGGGGGCACTGAAGCTTTCTTT | CSAPTGGGTEAFF
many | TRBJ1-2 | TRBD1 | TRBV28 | TGTGCCAGCAGATCCCTTAGACAGGGGGTTTACTATGGCTACACCTTC | CASRSLRQGVYYGYTF
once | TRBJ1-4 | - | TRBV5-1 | TGCGCCAGCAGCTTGACAGATGATGAAAAACTGTTTTTT | CASSLTDDEKLFF
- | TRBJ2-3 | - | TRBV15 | TGTGCCACCAGTCTGGGGCCCTACAGCACAGATACGCAGTATTTT | CATSLGPYSTDTQYF
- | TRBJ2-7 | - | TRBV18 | TGTGCCAGCTCACCACCGGGCGGAAAAGCCTACGAGCAGTACTTC | CASSPPGGKAYEQYF
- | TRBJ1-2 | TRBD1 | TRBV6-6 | TGTGCCAGCACCGACCCCCACAGGGGCATTAACTATGGCTACACCTTC | CASTDPHRGINYGYTF
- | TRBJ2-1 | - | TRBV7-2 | TGTGCCAGCAGCTTAGCATCAGGGTCCCACAATGAGCAGTTCTTC | CASSLASGSHNEQFF
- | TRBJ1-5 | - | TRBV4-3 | TGCGCCAGCAGCCAAGACGGGGGGGGTCATCAGCCCCAGCATTTT | CASSQDGGGHQPQHF